This entry concerns a single TCR beta chain. The PCR used 60 Vbeta and 13 Jbeta primers. Using immunoSEQ multiplex PCR, the repertoire was profiled, and TCRdb retains in-frame clones only, with some absent. The sample lists around 70,000 clones; roughly four fifths were seen once. This entry is derived from a study of cytomegalovirus exposure and HLA in healthy donors. The trim removed 2 bases at V and 2 bases at J, leaving 3 bases unmatched. This CDR3 spans 15 amino acids. The chain carries TRBV23-1 and TRBJ1-2; 9 nucleotides agree with TRBD1. TRBV23-1 falls under the ORF class, with uncertain function. The sequence derives from a human donor in good health. Sequencing was carried out using PBMCs. The CDR3 spells CASSQTGTGNYGYTF. The CDR3 coding sequence is TGCGCCAGCAGTCAAACCGGGACAGGGAACTATGGCTACACCTTC.